The subject of this entry is one TCR beta chain. What it recognizes is unknown. Random hexamers served to reverse transcribe roughly 0.5 to 1 ug RNA. An immunoSEQ multiplex PCR generated amplified TCR beta CDR3 products spanning 54 Vbeta and 13 Jbeta. TCRdb fed the immunoSEQ multiplex PCR reads into MiXCR, producing one record per CDR3 protein. The sample lists under 200,000 distinct CDR3 sequences, around 94% occurring once. These data belong to a study of CD8 T cells in Susac syndrome. The V gene's germline CDR1 is MNHEY and CDR2 SVGEGT. Between the trimmed V and J ends, which lost 5 bases and 7 bases, there was a span of 8 bases. The CDR3 has 11 residues. TCR beta was sequenced from blood CD8+ and CD4+ T cells. General study points: The study conceded that relatively few individuals underwent its TCR sequencing and HLA analysis.

The chain couples TRBV6-2 or TRBV6-3 to TRBJ2-5; D is undetermined. The clonotype comes from a human donor in good health. Input material: CD4+ T cells from PBMCs. The CDR3 protein is CASSTLRTQYF. Written as DNA, the CDR3 is TGTGCCAGCAGTACCCTGAGGACCCAGTACTTC.